The present T cell receptor beta chain was sequenced within a study of control samples from healthy donors and cancer patients (dated by TCRdb to the early 2020s). The library was obtained by the immunoSEQ multiplex PCR assay. Drawn from immuneACCESS, this table holds only the in-frame rearrangements with V and J called that TCRdb kept. Clones are partly lost; checked studies trace under half to an unresolved V gene and leave the rest unexplained. The sample has 120,000 to 150,000 clones on record, more than 85% of them singletons. The top ten constitute approximately 2.9% of the sample. Its CDR3 holds 11 amino acids, cysteine through phenylalanine. This entry keeps only the CDR3 DNA: 33 bases, framed from base 1. Trimming costs V 6 bases and J 2 bases, and their ends lie 4 bases apart. As to this clone: What this receptor recognizes is not known. The input lacks base qualities; no much larger clone sits a single base away. Other DNA sequences within the sample encode an identical CDR3.

This TCR derives from a man under 40 in good health. The receptor chain draws on TRBV12-3 or TRBV12-4 and TRBJ1-1, with the D gene uncertain. Sequenced: blood. The CDR3 reads CASSRNTEAFF. The nucleotides are TGTGCCAGCAGCCGTAACACTGAAGCTTTCTTT.